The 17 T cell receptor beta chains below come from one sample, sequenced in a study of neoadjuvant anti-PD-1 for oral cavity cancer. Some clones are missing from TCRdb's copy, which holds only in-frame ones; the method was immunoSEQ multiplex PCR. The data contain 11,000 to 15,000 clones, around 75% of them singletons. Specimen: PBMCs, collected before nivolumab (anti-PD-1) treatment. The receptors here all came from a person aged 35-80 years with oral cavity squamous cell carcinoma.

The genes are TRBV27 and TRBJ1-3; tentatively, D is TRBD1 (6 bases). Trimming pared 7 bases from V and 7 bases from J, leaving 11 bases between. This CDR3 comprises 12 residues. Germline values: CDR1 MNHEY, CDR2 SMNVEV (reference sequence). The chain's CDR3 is CASKGDRNTIYF. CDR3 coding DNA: TGTGCCAGCAAGGGGGATCGCAACACCATATATTTT.

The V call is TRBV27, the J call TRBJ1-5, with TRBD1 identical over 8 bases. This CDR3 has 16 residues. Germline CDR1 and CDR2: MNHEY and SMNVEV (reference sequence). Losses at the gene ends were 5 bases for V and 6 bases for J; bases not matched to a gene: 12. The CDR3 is CASSPWTGPSSQPQHF. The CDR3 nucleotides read TGTGCCAGCAGTCCCTGGACAGGGCCATCCAGTCAGCCCCAGCATTTT.

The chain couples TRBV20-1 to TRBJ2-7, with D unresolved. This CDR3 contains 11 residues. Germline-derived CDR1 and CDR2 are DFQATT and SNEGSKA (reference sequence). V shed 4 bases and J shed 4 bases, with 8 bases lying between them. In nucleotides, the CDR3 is TGCAGTGCTAACTGGGAATACGAGCAGTACTTC. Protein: CSANWEYEQYF.

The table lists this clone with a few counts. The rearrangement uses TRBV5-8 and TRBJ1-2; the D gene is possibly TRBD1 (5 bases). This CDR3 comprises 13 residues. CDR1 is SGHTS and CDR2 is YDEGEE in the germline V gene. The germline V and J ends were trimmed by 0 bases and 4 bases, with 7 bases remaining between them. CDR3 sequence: CASSLGGRYGYTF. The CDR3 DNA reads TGTGCCAGCAGCTTGGGGGGACGCTATGGCTACACCTTC.

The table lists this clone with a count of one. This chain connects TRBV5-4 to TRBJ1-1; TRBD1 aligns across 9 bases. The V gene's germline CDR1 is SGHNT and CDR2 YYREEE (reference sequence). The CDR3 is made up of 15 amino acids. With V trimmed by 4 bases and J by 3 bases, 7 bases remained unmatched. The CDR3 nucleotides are TGTGCCAGCAGCCTTGACAGGGGGAGATACACTGAAGCTTTCTTT. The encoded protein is CASSLDRGRYTEAFF.

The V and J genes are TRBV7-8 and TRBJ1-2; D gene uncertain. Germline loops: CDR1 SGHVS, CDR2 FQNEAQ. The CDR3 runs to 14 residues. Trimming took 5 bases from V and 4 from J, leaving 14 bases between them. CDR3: CASSVGEIGYGYTF. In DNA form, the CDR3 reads TGTGCCAGCAGCGTAGGAGAAATCGGCTATGGCTACACCTTC.

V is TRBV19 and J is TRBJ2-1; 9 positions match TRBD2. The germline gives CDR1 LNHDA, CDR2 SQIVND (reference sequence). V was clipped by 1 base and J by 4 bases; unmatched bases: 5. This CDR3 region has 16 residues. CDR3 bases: TGTGCCAGTAGTATAGGGGGGCTAGCGGGGTACAATGAGCAGTTCTTC. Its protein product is CASSIGGLAGYNEQFF.

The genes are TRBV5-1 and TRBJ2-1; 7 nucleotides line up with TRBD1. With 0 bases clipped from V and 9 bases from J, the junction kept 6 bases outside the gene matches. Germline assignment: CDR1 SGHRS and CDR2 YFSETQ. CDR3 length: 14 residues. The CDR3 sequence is CASSLDQGVTEQFF. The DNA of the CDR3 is TGCGCCAGCAGCTTGGACCAGGGGGTCACTGAGCAGTTCTTC.

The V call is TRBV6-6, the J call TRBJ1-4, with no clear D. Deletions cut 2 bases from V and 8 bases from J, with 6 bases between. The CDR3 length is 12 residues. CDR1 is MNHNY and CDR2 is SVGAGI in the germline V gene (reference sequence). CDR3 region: CASSYGYEKLFF. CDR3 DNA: TGTGCCAGCAGTTACGGTTACGAAAAACTGTTTTTT.

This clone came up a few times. CDR3 bases: TGTGCCAGCAAAGCGACAGGGATGCTCGGCACTGAAGCTTTCTTT. Its protein product is CASKATGMLGTEAFF. The chain couples TRBV6-6 to TRBJ1-1; TRBD1 aligns across 7 bases. Germline-derived CDR1 and CDR2 are MNHNY and SVGAGI (reference sequence). The CDR3 has 15 residues. Trimming at V came to 7 bases and at J to 4 bases, leaving 12 bases not matched to a gene.

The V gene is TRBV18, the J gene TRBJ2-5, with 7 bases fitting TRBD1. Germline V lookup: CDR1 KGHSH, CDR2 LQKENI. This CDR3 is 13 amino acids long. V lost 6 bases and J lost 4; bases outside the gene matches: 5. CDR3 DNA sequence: TGTGCCAGCTCTCAGGGGGTCACAGAGACCCAGTACTTC. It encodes CASSQGVTETQYF. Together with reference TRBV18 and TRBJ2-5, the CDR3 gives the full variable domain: NAGVMQNPRHLVRRRGQEARLRCSPMKGHSHVYWYRQLPEEGLKFMVYLQKENIIDESGMPKERFSAEFPKEGPSILRIQQVVRGDSAAYFCASSQGVTETQYFGPGTRLLVL.

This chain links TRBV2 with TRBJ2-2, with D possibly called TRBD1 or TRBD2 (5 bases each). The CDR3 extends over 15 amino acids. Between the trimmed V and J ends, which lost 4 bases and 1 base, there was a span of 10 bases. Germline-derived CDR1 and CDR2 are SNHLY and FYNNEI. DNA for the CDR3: TGTGCCAGCAGTGTTAAGGGGAGGAACACCGGGGAGCTGTTTTTT. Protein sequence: CASSVKGRNTGELFF.

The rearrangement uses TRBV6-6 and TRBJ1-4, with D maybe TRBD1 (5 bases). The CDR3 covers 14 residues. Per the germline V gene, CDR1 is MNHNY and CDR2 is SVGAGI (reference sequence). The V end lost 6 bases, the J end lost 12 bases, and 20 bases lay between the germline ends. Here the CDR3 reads CASSNVGVLGELFF. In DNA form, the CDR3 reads TGTGCCAGCAGCAACGTGGGGGTGCTCGGGGAACTGTTTTTT.

The CDR3 sequence: CSVEDLRQGRTEAFF. The CDR3 DNA sequence: TGCAGCGTTGAAGATCTCCGGCAGGGGAGGACTGAAGCTTTCTTT. The J gene is TRBJ1-1, the V gene TRBV29-1; D might be TRBD1 (6 bases). V lost 0 bases, J lost 5 bases, and 16 bases lay in between. Germline-derived CDR1 and CDR2 are SQVTM and ANQGSEA. The length of the CDR3 is 15 residues.

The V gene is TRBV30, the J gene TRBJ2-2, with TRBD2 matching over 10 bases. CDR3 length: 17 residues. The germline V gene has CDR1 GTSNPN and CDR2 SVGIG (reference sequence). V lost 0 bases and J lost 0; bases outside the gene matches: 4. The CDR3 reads CAWSVSGRASNTGELFF. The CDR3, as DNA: TGTGCCTGGAGTGTAAGCGGGAGGGCCTCGAACACCGGGGAGCTGTTTTTT.

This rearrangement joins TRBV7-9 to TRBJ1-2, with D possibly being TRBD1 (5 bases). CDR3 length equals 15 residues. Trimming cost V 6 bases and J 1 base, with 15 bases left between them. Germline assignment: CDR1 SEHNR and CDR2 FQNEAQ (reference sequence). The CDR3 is CASRPDGTDNYGYTF. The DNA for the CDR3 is TGTGCCAGCAGACCGGATGGGACGGATAACTATGGCTACACCTTC.

This chain's CDR3 is CASSPLAGARNEQFF. The DNA for the CDR3 is TGCGCCAGCAGTCCACTAGCGGGGGCTCGGAATGAGCAGTTCTTC. The chain has TRBV10-1 and TRBJ2-1; TRBD2 matches at 11 bases. V lost 5 bases, J lost 7 bases, and 7 bases stayed unmatched. CDR1 and CDR2 from the germline V gene are WNHNN and SYGVQD (reference sequence). The CDR3 runs to 15 residues.